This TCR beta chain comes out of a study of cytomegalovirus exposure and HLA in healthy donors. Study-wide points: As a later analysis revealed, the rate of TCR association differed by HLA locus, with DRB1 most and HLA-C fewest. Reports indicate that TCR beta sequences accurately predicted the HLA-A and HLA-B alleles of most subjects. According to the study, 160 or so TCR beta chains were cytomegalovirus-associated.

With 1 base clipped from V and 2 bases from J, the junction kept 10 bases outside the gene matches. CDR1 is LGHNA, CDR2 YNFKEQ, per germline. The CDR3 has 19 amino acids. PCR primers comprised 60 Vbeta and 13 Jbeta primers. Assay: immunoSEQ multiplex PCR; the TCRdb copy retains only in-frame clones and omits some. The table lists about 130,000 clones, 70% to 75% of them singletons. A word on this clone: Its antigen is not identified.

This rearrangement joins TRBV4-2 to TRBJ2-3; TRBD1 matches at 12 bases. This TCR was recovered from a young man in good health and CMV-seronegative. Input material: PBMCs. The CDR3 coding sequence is TGTGCCAGCAGCCAAGGCTTGCCGGGACAGGGGGCACCCACAGATACGCAGTATTTT. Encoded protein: CASSQGLPGQGAPTDTQYF.